This TCR beta chain originates from a study of T cell repertoires in cytomegalovirus infection (dated by TCRdb to about 2019). About the investigation overall: Donor HLA type was relevant to the analysis, because carriage of CMV infection together with the matching HLA type was indicated by public TCR beta signatures.

As for this clonotype: Its antigen is currently not known. No per-base quality is available; no much larger clone lies one base away.

The sequencer listed for this sample is Illumina HiSeq 1500. TCRdb's own reprocessing of the public reads used fastp at Q25 and MiXCR and kept productive beta chains. Every CDR3 protein is listed once, alongside the most common genes and DNA of its rows. This sample lists 150,000 to 200,000 distinct CDR3 sequences; less than 9.5% were detected once. Approximately 4.3% of the sample is taken by the ten largest. V and J are trimmed by 1 base and 2 bases, and the gene matches miss 7 bases of the junction. The CDR3 measures 16 amino acids from cysteine to phenylalanine. Kept here is only the CDR3 DNA, which spans 48 bases and is read in frame from base 1. The germline V gene (reference sequence) supplies CDR1 DFQATT and CDR2 SNEGSKA. Here is what the overall study found, with its caveats: Cumulative frequency of public TCR beta family members discriminated carriers of CMV infection plus the relevant HLA type in this cohort and an independent 352-donor cohort. The ex vivo response was dominated by HLA-C-restricted CMV-specific TCR beta clonotypes, which also provided the single most frequent clonotype in two of eight donors.

The sample consisted of PBMCs. This chain joins TRBV20-1 to TRBJ2-3, with TRBD2 matching 9 junction bases. The receptor was isolated from a human donor in good health (CMV status not recorded). Some clones in this sample may be carry-over from other donors' samples. CDR3 loop: CSARAKIAGVTDTQYF. The bases are TGCAGTGCTAGAGCGAAAATAGCGGGAGTCACAGATACGCAGTATTTT.